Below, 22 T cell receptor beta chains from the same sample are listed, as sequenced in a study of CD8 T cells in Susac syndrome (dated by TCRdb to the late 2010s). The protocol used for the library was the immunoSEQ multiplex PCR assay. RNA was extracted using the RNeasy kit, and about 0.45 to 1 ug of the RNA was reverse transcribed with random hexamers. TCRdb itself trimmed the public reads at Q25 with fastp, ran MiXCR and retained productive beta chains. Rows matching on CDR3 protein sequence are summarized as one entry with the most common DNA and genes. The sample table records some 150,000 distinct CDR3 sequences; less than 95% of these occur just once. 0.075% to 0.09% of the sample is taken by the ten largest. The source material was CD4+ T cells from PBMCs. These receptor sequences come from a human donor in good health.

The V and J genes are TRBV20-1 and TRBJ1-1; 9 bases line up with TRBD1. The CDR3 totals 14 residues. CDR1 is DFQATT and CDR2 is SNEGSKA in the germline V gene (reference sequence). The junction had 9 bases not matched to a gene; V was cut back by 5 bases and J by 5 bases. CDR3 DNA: TGCAGTGCTCCGGGGACAGGGTGGGGAACTGAAGCTTTCTTT. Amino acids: CSAPGTGWGTEAFF.

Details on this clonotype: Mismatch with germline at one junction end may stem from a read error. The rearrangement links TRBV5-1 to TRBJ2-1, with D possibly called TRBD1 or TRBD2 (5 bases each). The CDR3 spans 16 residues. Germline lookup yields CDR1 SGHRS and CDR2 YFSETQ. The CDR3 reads CASSRRWGRPQDEQFF. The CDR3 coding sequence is TGCGCCAGCAGCCGCCGTTGGGGACGACCTCAGGATGAGCAATTCTTC.

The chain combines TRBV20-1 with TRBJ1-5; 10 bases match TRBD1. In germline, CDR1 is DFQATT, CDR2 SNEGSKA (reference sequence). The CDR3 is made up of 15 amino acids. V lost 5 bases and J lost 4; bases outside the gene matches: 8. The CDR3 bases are TGCAGTGCTGGACCCGGGACAGGGGCTAATCAGCCCCAGCATTTT. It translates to CSAGPGTGANQPQHF.

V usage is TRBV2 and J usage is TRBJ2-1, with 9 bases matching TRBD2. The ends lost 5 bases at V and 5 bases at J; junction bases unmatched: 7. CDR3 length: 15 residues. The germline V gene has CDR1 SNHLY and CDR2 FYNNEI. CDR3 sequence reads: CASSYSGSVHNEQFF. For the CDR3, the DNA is TGTGCCAGCAGTTATAGCGGGAGTGTCCACAATGAGCAGTTCTTC.

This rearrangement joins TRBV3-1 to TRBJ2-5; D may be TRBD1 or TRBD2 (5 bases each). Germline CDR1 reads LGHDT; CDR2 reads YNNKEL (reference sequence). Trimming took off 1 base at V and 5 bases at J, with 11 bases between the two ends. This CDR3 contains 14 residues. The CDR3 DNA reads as TGTGCCAGCAGCCAAGGCGGCAGGGAGGAGACCCAGTACTTC. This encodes CASSQGGREETQYF.

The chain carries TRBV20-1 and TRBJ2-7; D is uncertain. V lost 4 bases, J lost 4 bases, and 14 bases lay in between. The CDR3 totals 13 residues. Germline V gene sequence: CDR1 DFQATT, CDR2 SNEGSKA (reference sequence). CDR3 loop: CSATDLRRYEQYF. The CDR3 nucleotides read TGCAGTGCTACTGATCTTCGCAGATACGAGCAGTACTTC.

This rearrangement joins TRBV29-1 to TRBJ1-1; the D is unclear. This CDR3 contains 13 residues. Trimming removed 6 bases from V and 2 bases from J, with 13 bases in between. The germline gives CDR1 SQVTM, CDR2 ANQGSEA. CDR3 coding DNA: TGCAGCGTGGCCCCGGCAGTCAACACTGAAGCTTTCTTT. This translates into CSVAPAVNTEAFF.

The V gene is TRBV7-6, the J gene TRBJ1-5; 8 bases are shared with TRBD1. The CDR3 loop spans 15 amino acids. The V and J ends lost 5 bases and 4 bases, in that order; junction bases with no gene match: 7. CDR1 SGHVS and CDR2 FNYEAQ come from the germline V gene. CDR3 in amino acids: CASSRTGGTNQPQHF. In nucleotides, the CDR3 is TGTGCCAGCAGCCGCACAGGGGGGACTAATCAGCCCCAGCATTTT.

CDR3 in DNA: TGTGCCAGCAGCCAAGACAGTTGGGACACCATATATTTT. Translation: CASSQDSWDTIYF. The V and J genes are TRBV3-1 and TRBJ1-3; D ambiguous. The CDR3 totals 13 residues. CDR1 and CDR2 (germline): LGHDT, YNNKEL (reference sequence). V lost 0 bases and J 8 bases, leaving 8 bases between the germline ends.

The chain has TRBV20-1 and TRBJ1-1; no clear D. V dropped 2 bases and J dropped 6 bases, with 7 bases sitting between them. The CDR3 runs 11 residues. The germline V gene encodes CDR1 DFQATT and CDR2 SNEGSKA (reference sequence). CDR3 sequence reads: CSARSRAEAFF. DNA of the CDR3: TGCAGTGCTAGATCTCGGGCTGAAGCTTTCTTT.

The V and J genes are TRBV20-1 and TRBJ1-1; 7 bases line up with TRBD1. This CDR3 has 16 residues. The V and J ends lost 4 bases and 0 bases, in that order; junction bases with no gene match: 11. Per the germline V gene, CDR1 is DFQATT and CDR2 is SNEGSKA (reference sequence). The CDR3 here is CSAILNRGSLNTEAFF. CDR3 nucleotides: TGCAGTGCTATTTTAAACAGGGGTAGTCTGAACACTGAAGCTTTCTTT.

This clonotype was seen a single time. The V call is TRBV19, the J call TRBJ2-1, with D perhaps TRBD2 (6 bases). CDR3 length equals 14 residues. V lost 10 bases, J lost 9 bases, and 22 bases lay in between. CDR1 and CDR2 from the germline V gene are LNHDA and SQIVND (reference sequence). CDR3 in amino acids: CATRKPGGPSEQFF. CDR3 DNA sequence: TGTGCCACTAGAAAACCCGGAGGGCCGAGTGAGCAGTTCTTC.

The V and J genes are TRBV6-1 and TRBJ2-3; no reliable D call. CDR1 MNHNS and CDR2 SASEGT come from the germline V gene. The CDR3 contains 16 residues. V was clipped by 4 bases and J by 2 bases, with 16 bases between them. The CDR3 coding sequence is TGTGCCAGCAGTGCCCTTGACTGGGTCCCCACAGATACGCAGTATTTT. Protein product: CASSALDWVPTDTQYF.

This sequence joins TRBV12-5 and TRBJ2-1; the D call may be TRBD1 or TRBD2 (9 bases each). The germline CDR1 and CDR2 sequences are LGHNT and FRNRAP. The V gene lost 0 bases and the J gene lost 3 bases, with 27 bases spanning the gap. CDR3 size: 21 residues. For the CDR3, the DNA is TGTGCTAGTGGTTTGGTCTGGACAGGGGTTAGGGCTAGCGGGAACTACAATGAGCAGTTCTTC. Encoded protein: CASGLVWTGVRASGNYNEQFF.

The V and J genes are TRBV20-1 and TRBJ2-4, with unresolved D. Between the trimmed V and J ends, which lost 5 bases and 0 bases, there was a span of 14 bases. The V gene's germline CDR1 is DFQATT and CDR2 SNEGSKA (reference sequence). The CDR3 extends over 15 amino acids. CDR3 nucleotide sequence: TGCAGTGCTCTGGACCAACGATTAGCCAAAAACATTCAGTACTTC. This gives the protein CSALDQRLAKNIQYF.

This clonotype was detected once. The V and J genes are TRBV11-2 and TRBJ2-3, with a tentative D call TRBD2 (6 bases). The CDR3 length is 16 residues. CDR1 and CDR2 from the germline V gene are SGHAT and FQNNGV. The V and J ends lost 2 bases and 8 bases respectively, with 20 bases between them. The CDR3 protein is CASSLPMGRTEGTQYF. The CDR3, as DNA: TGTGCCAGCAGCTTACCCATGGGGAGGACCGAGGGTACGCAGTATTTT.

The CDR3 coding sequence is TGCAGTGCTAGCCAATCTAGCGGAACTAACCAAGAGACCCAGTACTTC. This translates into CSASQSSGTNQETQYF. The gene calls are TRBV20-1 and TRBJ2-5, with 7 bases fitting TRBD2. Per the germline V gene, CDR1 is DFQATT and CDR2 is SNEGSKA (reference sequence). The CDR3 runs to 16 residues. Trimming cost V 3 bases and J 0 bases; bases outside gene matches: 10.

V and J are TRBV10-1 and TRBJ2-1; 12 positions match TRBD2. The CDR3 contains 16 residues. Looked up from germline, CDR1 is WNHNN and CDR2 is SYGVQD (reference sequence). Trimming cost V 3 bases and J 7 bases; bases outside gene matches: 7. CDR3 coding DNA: TGCGCCAGCAGTGAACGACTAGCGGGAGAAAGGAATGAGCAGTTCTTC. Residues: CASSERLAGERNEQFF.

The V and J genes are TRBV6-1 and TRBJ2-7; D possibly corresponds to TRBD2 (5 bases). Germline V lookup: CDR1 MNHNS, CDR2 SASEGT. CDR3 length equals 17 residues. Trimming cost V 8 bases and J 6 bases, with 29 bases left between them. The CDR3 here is CASERDPPLSTLGEQYF. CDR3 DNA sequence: TGTGCCAGCGAGAGGGATCCACCCCTTTCTACTTTGGGCGAGCAGTACTTC.

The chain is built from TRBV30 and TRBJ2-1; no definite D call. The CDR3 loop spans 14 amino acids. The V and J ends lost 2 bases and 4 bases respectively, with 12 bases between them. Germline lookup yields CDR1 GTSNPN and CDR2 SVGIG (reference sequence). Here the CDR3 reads CAWSRAGIYNEQFF. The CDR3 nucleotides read TGTGCCTGGAGTCGGGCAGGAATTTACAATGAGCAGTTCTTC.

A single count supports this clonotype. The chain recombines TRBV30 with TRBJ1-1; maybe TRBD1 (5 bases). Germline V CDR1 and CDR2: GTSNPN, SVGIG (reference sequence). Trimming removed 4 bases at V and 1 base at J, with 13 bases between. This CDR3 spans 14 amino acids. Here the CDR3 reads CAWTWGSWNTEAFF. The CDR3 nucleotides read TGTGCCTGGACCTGGGGCAGCTGGAACACTGAAGCTTTCTTT. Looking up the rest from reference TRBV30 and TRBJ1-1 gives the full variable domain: SQTIHQWPATLVQPVGSPLSLECTVEGTSNPNLYWYRQAAGRGLQLLFYSVGIGQISSEVPQNLSASRPQDRQFILSSKKLLLSDSGFYLCAWTWGSWNTEAFFGQGTRLTVV.

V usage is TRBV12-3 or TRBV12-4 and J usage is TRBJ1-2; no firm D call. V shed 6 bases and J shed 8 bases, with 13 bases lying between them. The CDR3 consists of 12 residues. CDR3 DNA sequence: TGTGCCAGCAGGTTTCCTACGGGAGGCTACACCTTC. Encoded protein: CASRFPTGGYTF.